The 31 T cell receptor beta chains presented below share a single source sample, sequenced in a study of blood T cell repertoires in COVID-19. The assay was immunoSEQ multiplex PCR, and TCRdb's table has in-frame clones only and misses some. Here the sample spans 80,000 to 130,000 clones, approximately 83% being singletons. The sequenced sample was PBMCs or T cells enriched from blood (not recorded which). These receptors were collected from a woman between 50 and 59 years old who had recovered from COVID-19.

V gene TRBV6-1 combines with J gene TRBJ2-3, with 9 nucleotides matching TRBD2. CDR3 size: 13 residues. Germline CDR1 MNHNS, CDR2 SASEGT. Germline trimming cut 7 bases from V and 2 bases from J; bases unmatched to any gene: 1. The CDR3 DNA reads TGTGCCAGCACTAGCGGGGTCACAGATACGCAGTATTTT. This encodes CASTSGVTDTQYF.

This chain connects TRBV6-1 to TRBJ2-1, with 9 bases lining up with TRBD1. The CDR3 extends over 17 amino acids. The V gene's germline CDR1 is MNHNS and CDR2 SASEGT. V shed 2 bases, J shed 0 bases, and the junction held 5 bases outside the gene matches. CDR3 DNA: TGTGCCAGCAGTGAAAGGGGGACAGGGAGCTCCTACAATGAGCAGTTCTTC. Translated: CASSERGTGSSYNEQFF.

The chain carries TRBV15 and TRBJ2-7, with D hard to call. V shed 1 base and J shed 3 bases, with 7 bases lying between them. This CDR3 comprises 13 residues. Germline V gene data show CDR1 as LNHNV and CDR2 as YYDKDF (reference sequence). The CDR3 spells CATSRVGGYEQYF. The CDR3 nucleotides are TGTGCCACCAGCAGAGTCGGCGGCTACGAGCAGTACTTC. Drawing the rest from reference TRBV15 and TRBJ2-7, the complete variable domain is DAMVIQNPRYQVTQFGKPVTLSCSQTLNHNVMYWYQQKSSQAPKLLFHYYDKDFNNEADTPDNFQSRRPNTSFCFLDIRSPGLGDTAMYLCATSRVGGYEQYFGPGTRLTVT.

The chain carries TRBV5-4 and TRBJ1-1; 8 positions agree with TRBD1. Germline V gives CDR1 SGHNT, CDR2 YYREEE (reference sequence). CDR3 length equals 16 residues. Trimming took 4 bases from V and 2 from J; bases not matched to a gene: 10. CDR3 sequence: CASSPGQGGENTEAFF. CDR3 nucleotide sequence: TGTGCCAGCAGCCCAGGACAGGGCGGCGAAAACACTGAAGCTTTCTTT.

This clone was recorded a few times. The CDR3 protein is CASSQSWGDTEAFF. The CDR3 nucleotides read TGTGCCAGCAGCCAAAGCTGGGGGGACACTGAAGCTTTCTTT. This chain joins TRBV14 and TRBJ1-1, with D tentatively TRBD1 (5 bases). Germline values: CDR1 SGHDN, CDR2 FVKESK. Trimming took off 2 bases at V and 3 bases at J, with 10 bases between the two ends. This CDR3 region has 14 residues.

This rearrangement joins TRBV10-2 to TRBJ2-7; tentatively, D is TRBD2 (6 bases). The CDR3 has 12 residues. Germline CDR1 WSHSY, CDR2 SAAADI. V lost 7 bases, J lost 6 bases, and 13 bases lay in between. The CDR3 reads CASNRDFGEQYF. In DNA, the CDR3 is TGCGCCAGCAACCGGGACTTTGGCGAGCAGTACTTC.

The chain combines TRBV28 with TRBJ1-2; TRBD1 matches 7 bases. V lost 6 bases to trimming and J lost 7 bases; unmatched junction nucleotides: 8. Per germline, CDR1 MDHEN and CDR2 SYDVKM. This CDR3 spans 13 amino acids. The CDR3 is CASRQTGAPGYTF. The CDR3 DNA follows: TGTGCCAGCAGACAAACAGGGGCTCCTGGCTACACCTTC.

This chain joins TRBV15 and TRBJ1-6; TRBD1 agrees at 8 bases. Germline V CDR1 and CDR2: LNHNV, YYDKDF (reference sequence). The CDR3 covers 16 residues. V lost 5 bases and J lost 5; bases outside the gene matches: 8. CDR3 DNA: TGTGCCACCAGCCAAGACAGGGGTAGCCATAATTCACCCCTCCACTTT. As protein: CATSQDRGSHNSPLHF.

The chain recombines TRBV30 with TRBJ2-5; D might be TRBD1 (5 bases). Germline-derived CDR1 and CDR2 are GTSNPN and SVGIG (reference sequence). Trimming took off 3 bases at V and 2 bases at J, with 16 bases between the two ends. The CDR3 is made up of 15 amino acids. CDR3 sequence reads: CAWRKGSGQQETQYF. CDR3 bases: TGTGCCTGGAGGAAGGGTTCAGGGCAACAAGAGACCCAGTACTTC.

J is TRBJ2-5 and V is TRBV5-1; D is ambiguous. The CDR3 sequence is 14 residues long. CDR1 and CDR2 (germline): SGHRS, YFSETQ. V was shortened by 6 bases and J by 3 bases, with 15 bases between the two germline ends. The chain's CDR3 is CASTPGGPEETQYF. CDR3 nucleotides: TGCGCCAGCACCCCTGGTGGGCCAGAAGAGACCCAGTACTTC.

The chain links TRBV28 to TRBJ1-2; 7 bases fit TRBD1. V shed 3 bases, J shed 5 bases, and the junction held 9 bases outside the gene matches. The CDR3 length is 15 residues. Germline loops: CDR1 MDHEN, CDR2 SYDVKM. CDR3 DNA sequence: TGTGCCAGCAGTTTCCCAGGGACAGTAGCATATGGCTACACCTTC. Its translation is CASSFPGTVAYGYTF.

This rearrangement joins TRBV30 to TRBJ2-7; 7 nucleotides agree with TRBD1. Germline CDR1 is GTSNPN and CDR2 is SVGIG (reference sequence). V trimming: 0 bases; J trimming: 0 bases; junction bases outside the gene matches: 5. The CDR3 is 15 residues long. The CDR3 nucleotides read TGTGCCTGGAGTGTACCGACAGGGAGCTCCTACGAGCAGTACTTC. Translation: CAWSVPTGSSYEQYF.

There are a few counts of this clone. The chain carries TRBV7-3 and TRBJ2-2; maybe TRBD2 (6 bases). From germline, CDR1 is SGHTA and CDR2 FQGTGA. The CDR3 spans 15 residues. Trimming took off 8 bases at V and 5 bases at J, with 18 bases between the two ends. Written as DNA, the CDR3 is TGTGCCAGCGGCACCACTAGCCTCGGGACCGGGGAGCTGTTTTTT. Protein sequence: CASGTTSLGTGELFF.

This chain connects TRBV11-2 to TRBJ2-6; 11 bases fit TRBD2. The V and J ends lost 4 bases and 0 bases, in that order; junction bases with no gene match: 8. The CDR3 covers 19 residues. Germline values: CDR1 SGHAT, CDR2 FQNNGV. CDR3: CASSSLAGGPGSGANVLTF. DNA of the CDR3: TGTGCCAGCAGCTCCCTAGCGGGGGGACCGGGCTCTGGGGCCAACGTCCTGACTTTC.

The rearrangement links TRBV2 to TRBJ2-7; TRBD1 is a possible D gene (6 bases). CDR3 length: 11 residues. Trimming took 5 bases from V and 6 from J, leaving 8 bases between them. Germline V gene sequence: CDR1 SNHLY, CDR2 FYNNEI. CDR3 sequence reads: CASSNRAEQYF. Written as DNA, the CDR3 is TGTGCCAGCAGTAACAGGGCCGAGCAGTACTTC.

The DNA for the CDR3 is TGTGCCAGCAGCGTAGATACTAGCCCCCAGGGGACCCAGTACTTC. This codes for CASSVDTSPQGTQYF. The chain is built from TRBV9 and TRBJ2-5, with D perhaps TRBD2 (6 bases). V shed 0 bases and J shed 7 bases, with 16 bases lying between them. Germline lookup yields CDR1 SGDLS and CDR2 YYNGEE. The CDR3 extends over 15 amino acids.

J is TRBJ2-1 and V is TRBV27, with TRBD1 matching 7 bases. Trimming cost V 0 bases and J 5 bases; bases outside gene matches: 4. The CDR3 runs 15 residues. Germline values: CDR1 MNHEY, CDR2 SMNVEV (reference sequence). The CDR3 nucleotides read TGTGCCAGCAGTTTATCAGGGACAGTAGACAATGAGCAGTTCTTC. Residues: CASSLSGTVDNEQFF.

The chain recombines TRBV5-1 with TRBJ2-3; 8 nucleotides match TRBD1. The J segment lost 0 bases and the V segment lost 3 bases, leaving 3 bases of the junction unmatched. The CDR3 is 15 residues long. Germline lookup yields CDR1 SGHRS and CDR2 YFSETQ. The CDR3, as DNA: TGCGCCAGCAGCTGGGGACAGGTGAGCACAGATACGCAGTATTTT. It translates to CASSWGQVSTDTQYF.

The V gene is TRBV19, the J gene TRBJ1-4; D is possibly TRBD1 (5 bases). V was pared by 3 bases and J by 8 bases, with 7 bases between. The CDR3 is 12 residues long. The germline gives CDR1 LNHDA, CDR2 SQIVND (reference sequence). CDR3 DNA sequence: TGTGCCAGTAGTATTCACAGGGAAAAACTGTTTTTT. Protein product: CASSIHREKLFF.

V and J are TRBV6-5 and TRBJ1-2; possible D gene TRBD1, 6 bases. Trimming cost V 7 bases and J 4 bases, with 19 bases left between them. Germline-derived CDR1 and CDR2 are MNHEY and SVGAGI. This CDR3 has 15 amino acids. The CDR3 region has the DNA TGTGCCAGCACGAATCGCCAGGACAGCGGCTATGGCTACACCTTC. Translated: CASTNRQDSGYGYTF.

The chain has TRBV12-5 and TRBJ2-1; a weak D match, TRBD1 (5 bases). V was clipped by 1 base and J by 8 bases, with 21 bases between them. This CDR3 spans 17 amino acids. CDR1 is LGHNT, CDR2 FRNRAP, per germline. In DNA, the CDR3 is TGTGCTAGTGGTTTGGCAGTCGCATCCGGACACATGGATGAGCAGTTCTTC. Translation gives CASGLAVASGHMDEQFF.

The sample holds one count of this clone. This sequence joins TRBV10-2 and TRBJ2-4, with D perhaps matching TRBD2 (5 bases). The V end lost 3 bases, the J end lost 15 bases, and 21 bases lay between the germline ends. Germline V gene data show CDR1 as WSHSY and CDR2 as SAAADI. CDR3 size: 14 residues. The CDR3 loop reads CASSEPGLDYVRYF. CDR3 DNA sequence: TGCGCCAGCAGTGAACCAGGTCTCGACTACGTGAGGTACTTC.

The V and J genes are TRBV18 and TRBJ1-5; 7 bases align to TRBD1. This CDR3 has 18 residues. V dropped 1 base and J dropped 6; count of bases not matched to a gene: 15. Germline V gene lookup returns CDR1 KGHSH and CDR2 LQKENI. The CDR3 nucleotides are TGTGCCAGCTCACCACAACCGGGCCGCGGGGACAGAACTCAGCCCCAGCATTTT. It specifies CASSPQPGRGDRTQPQHF.

The rearrangement links TRBV30 to TRBJ2-7, with 7 bases lining up with TRBD1. Germline CDR1 GTSNPN, CDR2 SVGIG (reference sequence). There are 12 residues in the CDR3. With V trimmed by 2 bases and J by 6 bases, 4 bases remained unmatched. The DNA for the CDR3 is TGTGCCTGGAGTCAGGACAGGACCGAGCAGTACTTC. This translates into CAWSQDRTEQYF.

In this sample, this clone turned up a few times. The chain has TRBV10-2 and TRBJ2-6, with D perhaps matching TRBD2 (5 bases). Germline V gene sequence: CDR1 WSHSY, CDR2 SAAADI. V dropped 7 bases and J dropped 0 bases, with 16 bases sitting between them. The CDR3 spans 17 residues. For the CDR3, the DNA is TGCGCCAGCAAAGGATCGGGGTCCACCTCTGGGGCCAACGTCCTGACTTTC. The encoded protein is CASKGSGSTSGANVLTF.

This clone was recorded once. The chain has TRBV5-5 and TRBJ2-2; no clear D. Germline values: CDR1 SGHKS, CDR2 YYEKEE (reference sequence). Trimming removed 3 bases at V and 6 bases at J, with 6 bases between. This CDR3 region has 12 residues. DNA for the CDR3: TGTGCCAGCAGCTCTTACTCCGGGGAGCTGTTTTTT. Translation gives CASSSYSGELFF. Supplemented by reference TRBV5-5 and TRBJ2-2, the full variable domain reads DAGVTQSPTHLIKTRGQQVTLRCSPISGHKSVSWYQQVLGQGPQFIFQYYEKEERGRGNFPDRFSARQFPNYSSELNVNALLLGDSALYLCASSSYSGELFFGEGSRLTVL.

The rearrangement uses TRBV11-2 and TRBJ2-7, with 7 bases matching TRBD1. V shed 3 bases and J 5 bases; nucleotides not matched to a gene: 10. The CDR3 covers 15 residues. Germline V gene data show CDR1 as SGHAT and CDR2 as FQNNGV. CDR3 bases: TGTGCCAGCAGCTTCTACGACAGGGCTGAGGACGAGCAGTACTTC. This gives the protein CASSFYDRAEDEQYF.

The V and J genes are TRBV10-3 and TRBJ1-5; D is perhaps TRBD1 (6 bases). The germline V and J ends were trimmed by 4 bases and 3 bases, with 10 bases remaining between them. Looked up from germline, CDR1 is ENHRY and CDR2 is SYGVKD. The CDR3 contains 14 residues. In DNA, the CDR3 is TGTGCCATCAGTGCCGACAGGATCAATCAGCCCCAGCATTTT. Translated: CAISADRINQPQHF.

The V and J genes are TRBV30 and TRBJ1-1, with 7 bases lining up with TRBD1. This CDR3 contains 14 residues. Germline CDR1 GTSNPN, CDR2 SVGIG (reference sequence). V lost 3 bases, J lost 5 bases, and 9 bases stayed unmatched. Here the CDR3 reads CAWRAPTGSTEAFF. DNA for the CDR3: TGTGCCTGGAGGGCGCCGACAGGGAGTACTGAAGCTTTCTTT.

The chain combines TRBV28 with TRBJ1-2, with D unclear. Looked up from germline, CDR1 is MDHEN and CDR2 is SYDVKM. There are 13 residues in the CDR3. Trimming took off 1 base at V and 8 bases at J, with 11 bases between the two ends. The CDR3 is CASSLSGVAGYTF. CDR3 nucleotides: TGTGCCAGCAGTTTATCCGGGGTCGCGGGCTACACCTTC.

The CDR3 is CASSLHPGQGAGNTIYF. As DNA, the CDR3 is TGTGCCAGCAGCTTACACCCGGGACAGGGGGCTGGAAACACCATATATTTT. The chain recombines TRBV7-2 with TRBJ1-3, with TRBD1 matching over 11 bases. The CDR3 spans 17 residues. From germline, CDR1 is SGHTA and CDR2 FQGNSA. The junction had 5 bases not matched to a gene; V was cut back by 2 bases and J by 2 bases.